There are many counts of the clone carrying this T cell receptor beta chain. Its antigen is still unknown. Per the authors' pipeline: Built for papillary thyroid cancer, a distant-metastasis classifier drew on CDR3 differences across clinicopathological groups. MiXCR re-clonotyped the PCR reads for TCRdb. TCRdb, not the authors, supplied the V and J calls. The sample lists over 25,000 clones, 15% to 20% occurring once. No patient had received any treatment before thyroid surgery. The sample comes from a study of metastatic and nonmetastatic thyroid tumors. Overall study results and limits: The study reportedly found significantly higher TCR beta diversity in malignant thyroid tumors than benign nodules, in blood and tumor.

Germline V gives CDR1 SQVTM, CDR2 ANQGSEA. The CDR3 has 13 amino acids. V gave up 7 bases and J gave up 5 bases, with 17 bases separating them. The material sequenced was blood. The receptor was isolated from a female donor with papillary thyroid cancer or a benign thyroid nodule (not recorded which). Some clones in this sample may be carry-over from other donors' samples. This sequence joins TRBV29-1 and TRBJ1-1, with TRBD1 as a possible D gene (5 bases). The CDR3 nucleotides are TGCAGCGGTCTCCGGGACGGTGAAACTGAAGCTTTCTTT. Translation gives CSGLRDGETEAFF.